The 25 T cell receptor beta chains presented below share a single source sample, sequenced in a study of cytotoxic CD8 clonotypes in ibrutinib-treated CLL. Clones were sequenced by immunoSEQ multiplex PCR, and TCRdb holds only the in-frame ones, with some missing. There are around 310,000 clones in the sample; about 80% occur only once, and about 6.3% lies in the top ten. Sequencing was performed on PBMCs, taken before ibrutinib treatment. These receptors were taken from a human donor with chronic lymphocytic leukemia.

J is TRBJ2-1 and V is TRBV5-6, with 7 bases identical to TRBD1. This CDR3 has 15 amino acids. Germline trimming cut 4 bases from V and 5 bases from J; bases unmatched to any gene: 9. The germline V gene encodes CDR1 SGHDT and CDR2 YYEEEE. The CDR3 DNA reads as TGTGCCAGCAGCGTACGGACAGGTGGACACAATGAGCAGTTCTTC. It encodes CASSVRTGGHNEQFF.

The chain combines TRBV18 with TRBJ2-7, with 9 nucleotides matching TRBD1. The CDR3 length is 16 residues. V trimming: 2 bases; J trimming: 3 bases; junction bases outside the gene matches: 8. Germline values: CDR1 KGHSH, CDR2 LQKENI. The CDR3 nucleotides are TGTGCCAGCTCACCAACCAACCTGGGACAGGGCTACGAGCAGTACTTC. Its protein is CASSPTNLGQGYEQYF.

The chain couples TRBV6-6 to TRBJ2-7; D is tentatively TRBD1 or TRBD2 (6 bases each). This CDR3 has 12 residues. The germline gives CDR1 MNHNY, CDR2 SVGAGI (reference sequence). Trimming shortened V by 6 bases and J by 4 bases, and 10 bases separated the two germline ends. Here the CDR3 DNA reads TGTGCCAGCAGCCGAGGGGGGTACGAGCAGTACTTC. It encodes CASSRGGYEQYF.

This chain uses TRBV6-5 with TRBJ1-5; D is uncertain. Germline V gene lookup returns CDR1 MNHEY and CDR2 SVGAGI. Between the trimmed V and J ends, which lost 2 bases and 4 bases, there was a span of 6 bases. The CDR3 covers 13 residues. The CDR3 sequence: CASSYDINQPQHF. In DNA form, the CDR3 reads TGTGCCAGCAGTTACGACATAAATCAGCCCCAGCATTTT.

CDR3 in amino acids: CASRTGTGDYNEQFF. CDR3 DNA: TGTGCCAGCAGAACCGGGACAGGGGATTACAATGAGCAGTTCTTC. This chain joins TRBV5-6 and TRBJ2-1; 10 bases are shared with TRBD1. Looked up from germline, CDR1 is SGHDT and CDR2 is YYEEEE. This CDR3 region has 15 residues. V trimming: 5 bases; J trimming: 4 bases; junction bases outside the gene matches: 6.

Only one count was recorded for this clone. This CDR3 reads CASSLETSDLFYEQYF. The CDR3 DNA reads as TGTGCCAGCAGCTTGGAAACTAGCGATCTATTCTACGAGCAGTACTTC. The V call is TRBV7-2, the J call TRBJ2-7, with 7 bases aligning to TRBD2. Germline V gives CDR1 SGHTA, CDR2 FQGNSA. Trimming cost V 3 bases and J 3 bases; bases outside gene matches: 11. The CDR3 contains 16 residues.

The V and J genes are TRBV5-4 and TRBJ2-5; 9 bases match TRBD2. The V gene's germline CDR1 is SGHNT and CDR2 YYREEE (reference sequence). The CDR3 has 18 amino acids. J lost 5 bases, V lost 3 bases, and 17 bases had no gene match. The CDR3 reads CASSSGGVAGAIGETQYF. In DNA, the CDR3 is TGTGCCAGCAGCTCCGGCGGGGTAGCGGGAGCAATAGGGGAGACCCAGTACTTC.

The chain is built from TRBV5-1 and TRBJ1-1, with TRBD1 identical over 9 bases. V was clipped by 4 bases and J by 5 bases; unmatched bases: 6. The CDR3 has 14 residues. Germline V gives CDR1 SGHRS, CDR2 YFSETQ. The CDR3 loop reads CASSQDRGRTEAFF. For the CDR3, the DNA is TGCGCCAGCAGCCAAGACAGGGGGAGGACTGAAGCTTTCTTT.

V is TRBV5-1 and J is TRBJ1-1; tentative D call: TRBD1 (5 bases). The CDR3 runs 13 residues. CDR1 is SGHRS, CDR2 YFSETQ, per germline. Trimming removed 1 base from V and 5 bases from J, with 9 bases in between. In DNA, the CDR3 is TGCGCCAGCAGCTTGTCAGGGCATACTGAAGCTTTCTTT. Its translation is CASSLSGHTEAFF.

The gene calls are TRBV18 and TRBJ2-7; maybe TRBD2 (6 bases). V was pared by 3 bases and J by 3 bases, with 12 bases between. CDR3 length: 14 amino acids. The germline gives CDR1 KGHSH, CDR2 LQKENI. The CDR3 nucleotides read TGTGCCAGCTCACCCTTAGCGGCTTACTACGAGCAGTACTTC. It specifies CASSPLAAYYEQYF.

This chain joins TRBV5-1 and TRBJ2-7, with 9 bases lining up with TRBD2. This CDR3 contains 17 residues. V was clipped by 1 base and J by 0 bases; unmatched bases: 8. Germline V gives CDR1 SGHRS, CDR2 YFSETQ. In DNA, the CDR3 is TGCGCCAGCAGCTTGACCCCGCTAGCGGGAAGCTCCTACGAGCAGTACTTC. Amino acids: CASSLTPLAGSSYEQYF.

V gene TRBV4-2 combines with J gene TRBJ2-1; D not certain. Trimming cost V 7 bases and J 0 bases, with 13 bases left between them. Germline CDR1 LGHNA, CDR2 YNFKEQ. CDR3 length: 15 amino acids. Here the CDR3 DNA reads TGTGCCAGCAACCATGTGGGAAGCTCCTACAATGAGCAGTTCTTC. Translated, it gives CASNHVGSSYNEQFF.

At least ten counts were recorded for this clone. V and J are TRBV5-4 and TRBJ2-5; 7 nucleotides match TRBD2. This CDR3 region has 14 residues. Trimming at V came to 4 bases and at J to 3 bases, leaving 6 bases not matched to a gene. Looked up from germline, CDR1 is SGHNT and CDR2 is YYREEE (reference sequence). The CDR3 is CASSGGGLKETQYF. As DNA, the CDR3 is TGTGCCAGCAGCGGGGGGGGTCTGAAAGAGACCCAGTACTTC.

The rearrangement links TRBV6-1 to TRBJ1-2; D is possibly TRBD1 (6 bases). V lost 3 bases and J lost 7, with 24 bases in between. Germline V gene lookup returns CDR1 MNHNS and CDR2 SASEGT. The CDR3 consists of 17 residues. In nucleotides, the CDR3 is TGTGCCAGCAGTGATTCCGGGACATATAAGGGCCTAGTTGGCTACACCTTC. Translated: CASSDSGTYKGLVGYTF.

A few counts support this clone. This chain joins TRBV28 and TRBJ2-7, with no clear D. The CDR3 has 16 residues. Trimming removed 1 base at V and 2 bases at J, with 15 bases between. Germline V CDR1 and CDR2: MDHEN, SYDVKM. The CDR3 DNA is TGTGCCAGCAGTTTATTGGGCAGACCAGGACCCTACGAGCAGTACTTC. Encoded protein: CASSLLGRPGPYEQYF.

The chain carries TRBV30 and TRBJ2-1; D is unresolved. The CDR3 consists of 12 residues. V was cut by 5 bases and J by 15 bases, with 20 bases left in between. Germline loops: CDR1 GTSNPN, CDR2 SVGIG (reference sequence). CDR3 coding DNA: TGTGCCTGGGGCATTGTGGAGAACCGGGTGTTCTTC. Protein product: CAWGIVENRVFF.

The V and J genes are TRBV9 and TRBJ2-7; possibly TRBD1 or TRBD2 for D (5 bases each). The CDR3 extends over 12 amino acids. Germline lookup yields CDR1 SGDLS and CDR2 YYNGEE. V lost 4 bases and J lost 5, with 10 bases in between. The CDR3 here is CASSPRGHEQYF. The CDR3 nucleotides are TGTGCCAGCAGCCCGAGGGGACACGAGCAGTACTTC.

The chain joins TRBV6-1 to TRBJ1-5; maybe TRBD1 (6 bases). The V end lost 7 bases, the J end lost 2 bases, and 12 bases lay between the germline ends. CDR1 is MNHNS and CDR2 is SASEGT in the germline V gene. The CDR3 has 14 residues. The CDR3 sequence: CASNGQLGNQPQHF. The CDR3 DNA reads TGTGCCAGCAACGGACAGTTGGGCAATCAGCCCCAGCATTTT.

The CDR3 is CASSPQTGLTEAFF. The CDR3 bases are TGTGCCAGCTCACCACAGACAGGGTTGACTGAAGCTTTCTTT. V is TRBV18 and J is TRBJ1-1, with 7 bases identical to TRBD1. V shed 1 base and J 5 bases; nucleotides not matched to a gene: 4. Germline CDR1 and CDR2: KGHSH and LQKENI. This CDR3 contains 14 residues.

The chain is built from TRBV27 and TRBJ1-5; tentative D call: TRBD1 (6 bases). The V end was cut by 8 bases, the J end by 1 base, with 15 bases between. CDR1 and CDR2 from the germline V gene are MNHEY and SMNVEV (reference sequence). This CDR3 spans 15 amino acids. CDR3 DNA: TGTGCCAGCTCCCAGTGGCAGGGGAGCAATCAGCCCCAGCATTTT. Translation: CASSQWQGSNQPQHF.

The V call is TRBV7-9, the J call TRBJ2-1; unclear D gene. Trimming removed 8 bases at V and 6 bases at J, with 8 bases between. Germline CDR1 is SEHNR and CDR2 is FQNEAQ (reference sequence). This CDR3 spans 11 amino acids. CDR3 in amino acids: CASPIPNEQFF. In DNA, the CDR3 is TGTGCCAGCCCCATTCCCAATGAGCAGTTCTTC.

This clone occurred once. The chain employs TRBV29-1 and TRBJ2-4; D is unclear. Trimming took off 8 bases at V and 6 bases at J, with 17 bases between the two ends. Germline CDR1 is SQVTM and CDR2 is ANQGSEA. The CDR3 length is 13 residues. The CDR3 DNA follows: TGCAGCACCACAGCCGCGAGTGGAAACATTCAGTACTTC. Its protein product is CSTTAASGNIQYF. Based on the CDR3 plus reference TRBV29-1 and TRBJ2-4, the full variable domain is SAVISQKPSRDICQRGTSLTIQCQVDSQVTMMFWYRQQPGQSLTLIATANQGSEATYESGFVIDKFPISRPNLTFSTLTVSNMSPEDSSIYLCSTTAASGNIQYFGAGTRLSVL.

The J gene is TRBJ2-3, the V gene TRBV5-1, with D uncertain. The CDR3 is 16 residues long. The germline gives CDR1 SGHRS, CDR2 YFSETQ. The V gene lost 0 bases and the J gene lost 4 bases, with 15 bases spanning the gap. CDR3 nucleotides: TGCGCCAGCAGCTTGGGAGCGACCAGAGGAGCAGATACGCAGTATTTT. The encoded protein is CASSLGATRGADTQYF.

The chain joins TRBV6-1 to TRBJ2-7, with D unclear. The CDR3 has 10 amino acids. Trimming removed 0 bases at V and 7 bases at J, with 1 base between. Germline CDR1 MNHNS, CDR2 SASEGT. The CDR3 region has the DNA TGTGCCAGCAGTGAAGCGGAGCAGTACTTC. This sequence encodes CASSEAEQYF.

V usage is TRBV5-1 and J usage is TRBJ2-5, with 11 nucleotides matching TRBD2. This CDR3 is 14 amino acids long. CDR1 is SGHRS, CDR2 YFSETQ, per germline. Trimming at V came to 5 bases and at J to 3 bases, leaving 3 bases not matched to a gene. The DNA for the CDR3 is TGCGCCAGCAGGGTAGCGGGAGGGGAAGAGACCCAGTACTTC. This translates into CASRVAGGEETQYF.